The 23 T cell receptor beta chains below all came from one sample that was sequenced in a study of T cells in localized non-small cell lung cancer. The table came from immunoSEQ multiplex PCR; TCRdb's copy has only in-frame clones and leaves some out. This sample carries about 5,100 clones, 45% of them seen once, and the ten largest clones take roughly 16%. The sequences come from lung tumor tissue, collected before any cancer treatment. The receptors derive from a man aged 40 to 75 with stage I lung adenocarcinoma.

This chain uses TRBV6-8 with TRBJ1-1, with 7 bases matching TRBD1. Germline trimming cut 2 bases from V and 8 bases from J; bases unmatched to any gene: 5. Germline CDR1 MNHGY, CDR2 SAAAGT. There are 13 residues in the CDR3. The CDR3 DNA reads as TGTGCCAGCAGTTACACCGACAGGGTAGAAGCTTTCTTT. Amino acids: CASSYTDRVEAFF.

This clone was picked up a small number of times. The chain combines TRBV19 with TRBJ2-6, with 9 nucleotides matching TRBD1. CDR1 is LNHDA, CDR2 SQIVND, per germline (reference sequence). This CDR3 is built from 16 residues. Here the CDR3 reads CGVPGTGISGANVLTF. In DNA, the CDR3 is TGTGGAGTTCCGGGGACAGGGATCTCTGGGGCCAACGTCCTGACTTTC.

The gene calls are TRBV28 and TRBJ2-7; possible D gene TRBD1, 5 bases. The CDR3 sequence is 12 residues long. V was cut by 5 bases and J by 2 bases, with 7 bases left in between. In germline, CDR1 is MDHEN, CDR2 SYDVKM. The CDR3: CASSLTAYEQYF. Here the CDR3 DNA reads TGTGCCAGCAGTCTGACAGCCTACGAGCAGTACTTC.

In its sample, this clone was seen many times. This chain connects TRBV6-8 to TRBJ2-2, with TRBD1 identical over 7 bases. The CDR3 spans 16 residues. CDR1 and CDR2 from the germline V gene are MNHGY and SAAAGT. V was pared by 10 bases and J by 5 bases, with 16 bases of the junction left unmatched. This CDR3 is CAIRNSQGERTGELFF. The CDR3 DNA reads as TGTGCCATCAGGAATTCCCAGGGGGAGAGGACCGGGGAGCTGTTTTTT.

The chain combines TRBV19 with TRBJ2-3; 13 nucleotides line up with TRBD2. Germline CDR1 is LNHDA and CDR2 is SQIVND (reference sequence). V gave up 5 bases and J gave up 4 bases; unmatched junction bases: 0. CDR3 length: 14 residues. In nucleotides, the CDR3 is TGTGCCAGTAGTGGACTAGCGGGAGCAGATACGCAGTATTTT. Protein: CASSGLAGADTQYF.

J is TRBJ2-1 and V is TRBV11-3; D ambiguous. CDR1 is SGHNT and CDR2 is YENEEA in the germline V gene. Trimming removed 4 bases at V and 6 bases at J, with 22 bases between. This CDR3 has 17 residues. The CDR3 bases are TGTGCCAGCAGCTCAACTCCCATCGGACCCAGCATCAATGAGCAGTTCTTC. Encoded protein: CASSSTPIGPSINEQFF.

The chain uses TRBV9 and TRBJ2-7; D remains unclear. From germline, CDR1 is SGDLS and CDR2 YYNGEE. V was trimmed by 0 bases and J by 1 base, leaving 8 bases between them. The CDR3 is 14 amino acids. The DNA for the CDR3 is TGTGCCAGCAGCGTAGGTTCCGATTCCTACGAGCAGTACTTC. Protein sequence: CASSVGSDSYEQYF.

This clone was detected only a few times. CDR3 coding DNA: TGTGCCAGCAGGATCCAGGGGCGCGGCTATGGCTACACCTTC. Translation gives CASRIQGRGYGYTF. This chain connects TRBV6-8 to TRBJ1-2, with D perhaps matching TRBD1 (6 bases). Germline V CDR1 and CDR2: MNHGY, SAAAGT. The CDR3 has 14 residues. V lost 6 bases and J 4 bases, leaving 15 bases between the germline ends.

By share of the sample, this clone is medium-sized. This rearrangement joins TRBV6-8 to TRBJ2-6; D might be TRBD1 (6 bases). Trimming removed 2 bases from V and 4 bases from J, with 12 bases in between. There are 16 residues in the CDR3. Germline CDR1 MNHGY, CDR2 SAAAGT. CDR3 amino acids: CASSYPDRNGANVLTF. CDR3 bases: TGTGCCAGCAGTTACCCCGACAGGAACGGGGCCAACGTCCTGACTTTC.

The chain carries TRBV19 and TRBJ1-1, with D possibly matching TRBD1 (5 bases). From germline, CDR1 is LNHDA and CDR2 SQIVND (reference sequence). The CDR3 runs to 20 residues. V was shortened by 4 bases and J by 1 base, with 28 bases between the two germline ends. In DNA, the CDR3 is TGTGCCAGTAGTACCAACAGGAGGTCTAGCCCTAGTATCTGGAACACTGAAGCTTTCTTT. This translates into CASSTNRRSSPSIWNTEAFF.

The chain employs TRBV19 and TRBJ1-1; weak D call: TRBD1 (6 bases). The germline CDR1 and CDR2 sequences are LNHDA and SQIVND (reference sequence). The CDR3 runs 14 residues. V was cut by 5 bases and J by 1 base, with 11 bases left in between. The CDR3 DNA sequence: TGTGCCAGTAGTCGAGACAGGCAGAACACTGAAGCTTTCTTT. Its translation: CASSRDRQNTEAFF.

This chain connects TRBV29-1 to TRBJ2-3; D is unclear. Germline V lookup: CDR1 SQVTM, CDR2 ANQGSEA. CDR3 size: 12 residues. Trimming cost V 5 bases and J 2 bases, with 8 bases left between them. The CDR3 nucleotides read TGCAGCGTTCGTGTCACCACAGATACGCAGTATTTT. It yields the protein CSVRVTTDTQYF.

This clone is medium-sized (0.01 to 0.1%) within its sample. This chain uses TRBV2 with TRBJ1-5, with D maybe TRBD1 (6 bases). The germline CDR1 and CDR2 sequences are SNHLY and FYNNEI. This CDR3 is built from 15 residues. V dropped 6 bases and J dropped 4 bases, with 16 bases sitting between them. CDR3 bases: TGTGCCAGCAGCGTTGACAGGAGCGAAAATCAGCCCCAGCATTTT. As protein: CASSVDRSENQPQHF.

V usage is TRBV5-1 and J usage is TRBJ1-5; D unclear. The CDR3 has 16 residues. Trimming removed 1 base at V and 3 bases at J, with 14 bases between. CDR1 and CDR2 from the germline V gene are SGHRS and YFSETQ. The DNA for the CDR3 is TGCGCCAGCAGCTTGCCCTTGACACGGAACAATCAGCCCCAGCATTTT. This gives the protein CASSLPLTRNNQPQHF. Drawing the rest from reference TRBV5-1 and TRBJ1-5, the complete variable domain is KAGVTQTPRYLIKTRGQQVTLSCSPISGHRSVSWYQQTPGQGLQFLFEYFSETQRNKGNFPGRFSGRQFSNSRSEMNVSTLELGDSALYLCASSLPLTRNNQPQHFGDGTRLSIL.

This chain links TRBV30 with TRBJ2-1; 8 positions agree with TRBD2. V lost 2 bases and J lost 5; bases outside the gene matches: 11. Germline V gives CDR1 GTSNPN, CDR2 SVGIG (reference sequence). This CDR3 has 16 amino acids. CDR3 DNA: TGTGCCTGGAGTTCCTTCGGGACTAGGGGGAACAATGAGCAGTTCTTC. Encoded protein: CAWSSFGTRGNNEQFF. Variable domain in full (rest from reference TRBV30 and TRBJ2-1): SQTIHQWPATLVQPVGSPLSLECTVEGTSNPNLYWYRQAAGRGLQLLFYSVGIGQISSEVPQNLSASRPQDRQFILSSKKLLLSDSGFYLCAWSSFGTRGNNEQFFGPGTRLTVL.

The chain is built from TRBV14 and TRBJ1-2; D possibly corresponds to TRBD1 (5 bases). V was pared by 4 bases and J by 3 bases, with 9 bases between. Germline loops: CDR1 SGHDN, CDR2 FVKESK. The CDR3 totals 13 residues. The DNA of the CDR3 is TGTGCCAGCAGCCCTCTGACAGACTATGGCTACACCTTC. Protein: CASSPLTDYGYTF.

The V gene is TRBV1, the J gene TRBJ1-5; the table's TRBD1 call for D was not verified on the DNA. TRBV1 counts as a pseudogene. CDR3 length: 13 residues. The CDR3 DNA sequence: TGCGCCAGCAGCCAAGACAGGGATCAGCCCCAGCATTTT. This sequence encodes CASSQDRDQPQHF.

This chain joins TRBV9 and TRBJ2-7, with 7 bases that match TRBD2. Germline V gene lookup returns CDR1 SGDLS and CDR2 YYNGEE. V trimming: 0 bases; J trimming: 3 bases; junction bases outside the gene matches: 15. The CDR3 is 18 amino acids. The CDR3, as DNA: TGTGCCAGCAGCGTAGATATTGGGGCCGGGGCTAGCGGCTACGAGCAGTACTTC. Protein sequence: CASSVDIGAGASGYEQYF. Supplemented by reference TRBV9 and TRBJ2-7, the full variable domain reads DSGVTQTPKHLITATGQRVTLRCSPRSGDLSVYWYQQSLDQGLQFLIQYYNGEERAKGNILERFSAQQFPDLHSELNLSSLELGDSALYFCASSVDIGAGASGYEQYFGPGTRLTVT.

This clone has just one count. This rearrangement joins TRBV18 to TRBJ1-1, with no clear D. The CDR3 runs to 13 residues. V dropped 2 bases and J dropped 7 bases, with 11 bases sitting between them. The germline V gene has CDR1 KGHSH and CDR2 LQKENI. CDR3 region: CASSPVYGIEAFF. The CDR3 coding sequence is TGTGCCAGCTCACCAGTGTACGGAATTGAAGCTTTCTTT.

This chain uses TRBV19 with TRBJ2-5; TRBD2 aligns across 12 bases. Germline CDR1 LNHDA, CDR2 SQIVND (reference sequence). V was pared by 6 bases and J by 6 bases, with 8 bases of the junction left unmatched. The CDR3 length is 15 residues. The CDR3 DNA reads TGTGCCAGTAGCAAGACTAGCGGGAGCGGACAGACCCAGTACTTC. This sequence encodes CASSKTSGSGQTQYF.

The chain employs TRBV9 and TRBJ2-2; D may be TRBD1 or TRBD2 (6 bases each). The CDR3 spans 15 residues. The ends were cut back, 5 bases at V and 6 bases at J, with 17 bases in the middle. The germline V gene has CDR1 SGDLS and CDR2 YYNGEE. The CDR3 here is CASSEGGRAAGELFF. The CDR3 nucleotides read TGTGCCAGCAGTGAAGGGGGGCGGGCAGCCGGGGAGCTGTTTTTT.

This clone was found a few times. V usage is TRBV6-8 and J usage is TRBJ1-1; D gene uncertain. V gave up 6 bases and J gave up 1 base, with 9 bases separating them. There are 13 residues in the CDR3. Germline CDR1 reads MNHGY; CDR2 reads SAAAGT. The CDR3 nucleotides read TGTGCCAGCAGCTTCACATCGAACACTGAAGCTTTCTTT. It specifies CASSFTSNTEAFF.

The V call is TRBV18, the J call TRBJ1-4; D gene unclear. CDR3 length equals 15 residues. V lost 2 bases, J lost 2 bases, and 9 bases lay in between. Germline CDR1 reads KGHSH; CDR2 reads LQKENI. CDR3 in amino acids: CASSPETGTNEKLFF. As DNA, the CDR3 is TGTGCCAGCTCACCAGAGACGGGGACTAATGAAAAACTGTTTTTT.